The 4 T cell receptor beta chains listed next were all sequenced from one sample in a study of OX40 agonist ivuxolimab in advanced cancers. Using immunoSEQ multiplex PCR, the repertoire was profiled, and TCRdb retains in-frame clones only, with some absent. The sample carries tens of thousands of clones, roughly 84% recorded once. Sequences were derived from CD4+ or CD8+ T cells sorted from blood, sampled in a trial of the OX40 agonist ivuxolimab. The receptor set was obtained from an adult with an advanced solid tumor such as melanoma, head and neck, liver or kidney cancer.

There are a few counts of this clone. This chain joins TRBV5-1 and TRBJ2-3; D is perhaps TRBD2 (5 bases). V was clipped by 0 bases and J by 2 bases, with 13 bases between them. From germline, CDR1 is SGHRS and CDR2 YFSETQ. CDR3 size: 16 residues. This CDR3 is CASSLDGSGLTDTQYF. Here the CDR3 DNA reads TGCGCCAGCAGCTTGGATGGGAGCGGACTCACAGATACGCAGTATTTT.

The rearrangement joins TRBV7-2 to TRBJ1-3; possible D gene TRBD1, 6 bases. This CDR3 has 16 amino acids. Germline values: CDR1 SGHTA, CDR2 FQGNSA. V was clipped by 1 base and J by 0 bases, with 10 bases between them. The CDR3 coding sequence is TGTGCCAGCAGCTTAGGGGGGGCCCACTCTGGAAACACCATATATTTT. It encodes CASSLGGAHSGNTIYF.

V usage is TRBV28 and J usage is TRBJ2-7; 7 bases map to TRBD1. With V trimmed by 7 bases and J by 3 bases, 6 bases remained unmatched. The CDR3 is made up of 13 amino acids. CDR1 MDHEN and CDR2 SYDVKM come from the germline V gene. The CDR3 loop reads CASIRNRGYEQYF. CDR3 bases: TGTGCCAGCATTAGGAACAGGGGCTACGAGCAGTACTTC.

The CDR3 bases are TGTGCCAGCGTTCGGACAGTTAACTATGGCTACACCTTC. Protein product: CASVRTVNYGYTF. The V gene is TRBV6-5, the J gene TRBJ1-2; possibly TRBD1 for D (6 bases). The germline V and J ends were trimmed by 8 bases and 1 base, with 11 bases remaining between them. The germline CDR1 and CDR2 sequences are MNHEY and SVGAGI. This CDR3 is 13 amino acids long.